This T cell receptor beta chain is drawn from a study of shared clonotypes between healthy human individuals. The ends lost 5 bases at V and 3 bases at J; junction bases unmatched: 16. Germline V CDR1 and CDR2: SGHAT, FQNNGV. The CDR3 contains 17 residues. At deep level, the assay was performed. Several immunoSEQ plates received, in even portions, the genomic DNA of each subset. Here immunoSEQ multiplex PCR was the method, and the copy in TCRdb shows in-frame clones only, minus some. The top ten clones hold under 0.15% of a sample with around 2,000,000 clones, roughly 96% of them seen once. Splitting the CD4+ cells yielded a CD45RA+ naive subset and a CD45RA-negative memory subset.

This receptor was obtained from a man aged 18 to 35 in good health. The chain is built from TRBV11-2 and TRBJ2-7; 7 bases match TRBD2. Specimen: naive CD4+ T cells sorted from blood. As to subset: CD45RA+ positively selected. CDR3: CASSPRPRSTSFYEQYF. For the CDR3, the DNA is TGTGCCAGCAGCCCTCGTCCGCGCTCGACTAGCTTCTACGAGCAGTACTTC.